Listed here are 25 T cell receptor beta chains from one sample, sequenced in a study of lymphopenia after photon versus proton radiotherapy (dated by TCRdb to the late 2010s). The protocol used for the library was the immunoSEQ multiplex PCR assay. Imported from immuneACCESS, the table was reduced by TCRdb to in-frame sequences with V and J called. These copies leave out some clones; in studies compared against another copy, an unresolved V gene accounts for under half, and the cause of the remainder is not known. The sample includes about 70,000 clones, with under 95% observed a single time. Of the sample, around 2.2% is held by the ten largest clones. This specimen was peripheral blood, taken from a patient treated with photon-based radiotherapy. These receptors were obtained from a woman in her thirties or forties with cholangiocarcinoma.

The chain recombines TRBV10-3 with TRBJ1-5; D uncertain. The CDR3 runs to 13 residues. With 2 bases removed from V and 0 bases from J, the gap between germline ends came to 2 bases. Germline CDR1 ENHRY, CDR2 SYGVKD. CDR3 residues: CAISENSNQPQHF. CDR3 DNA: TGTGCCATCAGTGAGAATAGCAATCAGCCCCAGCATTTT.

The CDR3 spells CASSFESGSRGGKLFF. The CDR3 coding sequence is TGTGCCAGCAGCTTCGAATCAGGGTCCAGGGGAGGAAAACTGTTTTTT. The chain links TRBV7-6 to TRBJ1-4; TRBD1 is a possible D gene (6 bases). Germline V gives CDR1 SGHVS, CDR2 FNYEAQ. This CDR3 has 16 amino acids. Trimming shortened V by 3 bases and J by 10 bases, and 21 bases separated the two germline ends.

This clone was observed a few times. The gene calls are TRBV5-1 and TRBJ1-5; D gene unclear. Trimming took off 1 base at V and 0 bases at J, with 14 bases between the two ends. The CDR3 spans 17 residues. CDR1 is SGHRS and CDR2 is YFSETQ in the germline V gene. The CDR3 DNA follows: TGCGCCAGCAGCTTGACACCCATGGGCTATAGCAATCAGCCCCAGCATTTT. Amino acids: CASSLTPMGYSNQPQHF. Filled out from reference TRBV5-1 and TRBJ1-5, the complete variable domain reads KAGVTQTPRYLIKTRGQQVTLSCSPISGHRSVSWYQQTPGQGLQFLFEYFSETQRNKGNFPGRFSGRQFSNSRSEMNVSTLELGDSALYLCASSLTPMGYSNQPQHFGDGTRLSIL.

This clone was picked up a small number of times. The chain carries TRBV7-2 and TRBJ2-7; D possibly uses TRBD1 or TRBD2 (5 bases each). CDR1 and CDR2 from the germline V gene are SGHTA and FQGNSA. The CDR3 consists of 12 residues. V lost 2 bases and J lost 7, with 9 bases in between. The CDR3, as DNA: TGTGCCAGCAGCTTAAGAGGGGAAGAGCAGTACTTC. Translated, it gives CASSLRGEEQYF.

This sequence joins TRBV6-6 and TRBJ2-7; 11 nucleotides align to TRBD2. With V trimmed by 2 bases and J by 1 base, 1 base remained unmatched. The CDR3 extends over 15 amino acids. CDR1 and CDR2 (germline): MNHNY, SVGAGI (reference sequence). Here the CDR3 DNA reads TGTGCCAGCAGTTACCGACTAGCGGGGTCCTACGAGCAGTACTTC. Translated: CASSYRLAGSYEQYF.

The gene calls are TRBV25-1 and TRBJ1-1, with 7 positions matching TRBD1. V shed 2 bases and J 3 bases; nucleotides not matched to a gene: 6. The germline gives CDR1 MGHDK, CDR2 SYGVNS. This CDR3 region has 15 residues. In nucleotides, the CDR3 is TGTGCCAGCAGTGAAGTAAACAGGGGTGACACTGAAGCTTTCTTT. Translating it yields CASSEVNRGDTEAFF.

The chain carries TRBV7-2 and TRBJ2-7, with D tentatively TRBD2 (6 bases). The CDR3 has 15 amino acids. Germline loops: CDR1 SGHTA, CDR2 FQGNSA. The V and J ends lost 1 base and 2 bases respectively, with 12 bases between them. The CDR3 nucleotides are TGTGCCAGCAGCTTAGGGAGGGCGGGACCCTACGAGCAGTACTTC. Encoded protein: CASSLGRAGPYEQYF.

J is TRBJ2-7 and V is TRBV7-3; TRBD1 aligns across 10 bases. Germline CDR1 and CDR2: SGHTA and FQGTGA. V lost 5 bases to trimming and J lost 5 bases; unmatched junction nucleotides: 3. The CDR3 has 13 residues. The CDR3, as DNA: TGTGCCAGCAGCAGGGACAGGGGAAACGAGCAGTACTTC. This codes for CASSRDRGNEQYF. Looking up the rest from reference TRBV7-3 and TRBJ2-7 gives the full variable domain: GAGVSQTPSNKVTEKGKYVELRCDPISGHTALYWYRQSLGQGPEFLIYFQGTGAADDSGLPNDRFFAVRPEGSVSTLKIQRTERGDSAVYLCASSRDRGNEQYFGPGTRLTVT.

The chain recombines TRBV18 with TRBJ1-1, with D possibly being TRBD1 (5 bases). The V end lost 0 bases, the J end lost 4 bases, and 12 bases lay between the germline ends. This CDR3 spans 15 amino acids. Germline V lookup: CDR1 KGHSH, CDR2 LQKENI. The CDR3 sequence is CASSPPGGMPTEAFF. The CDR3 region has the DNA TGTGCCAGCTCACCACCTGGGGGGATGCCCACTGAAGCTTTCTTT.

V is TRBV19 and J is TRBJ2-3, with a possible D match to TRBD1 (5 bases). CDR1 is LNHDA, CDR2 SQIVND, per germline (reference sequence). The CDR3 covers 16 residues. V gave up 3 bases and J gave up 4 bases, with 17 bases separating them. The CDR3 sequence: CASSIRRAVASDTQYF. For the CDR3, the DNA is TGTGCCAGTAGTATCCGCAGGGCAGTGGCCTCAGATACGCAGTATTTT. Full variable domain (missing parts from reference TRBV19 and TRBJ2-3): DGGITQSPKYLFRKEGQNVTLSCEQNLNHDAMYWYRQDPGQGLRLIYYSQIVNDFQKGDIAEGYSVSREKKESFPLTVTSAQKNPTAFYLCASSIRRAVASDTQYFGPGTRLTVL.

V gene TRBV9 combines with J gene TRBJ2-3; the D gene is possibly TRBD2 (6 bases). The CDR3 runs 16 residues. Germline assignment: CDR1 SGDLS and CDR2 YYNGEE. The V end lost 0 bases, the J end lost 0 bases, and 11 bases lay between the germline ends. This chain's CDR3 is CASSVDWRGSTDTQYF. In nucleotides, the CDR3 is TGTGCCAGCAGCGTAGACTGGCGGGGTAGCACAGATACGCAGTATTTT.

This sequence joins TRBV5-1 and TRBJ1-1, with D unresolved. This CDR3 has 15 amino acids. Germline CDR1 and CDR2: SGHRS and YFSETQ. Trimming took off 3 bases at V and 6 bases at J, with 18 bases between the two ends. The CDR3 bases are TGCGCCAGCAGCTCCGGGCCCTCCCAAAGGGCTGAAGCTTTCTTT. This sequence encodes CASSSGPSQRAEAFF. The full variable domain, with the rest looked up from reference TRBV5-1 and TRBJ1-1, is KAGVTQTPRYLIKTRGQQVTLSCSPISGHRSVSWYQQTPGQGLQFLFEYFSETQRNKGNFPGRFSGRQFSNSRSEMNVSTLELGDSALYLCASSSGPSQRAEAFFGQGTRLTVV.

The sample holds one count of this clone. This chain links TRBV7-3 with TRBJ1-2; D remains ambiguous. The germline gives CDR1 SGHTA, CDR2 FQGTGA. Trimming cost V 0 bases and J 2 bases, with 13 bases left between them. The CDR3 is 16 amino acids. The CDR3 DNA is TGTGCCAGCAGCTTAACCGGAGAGGGCGGGAACTATGGCTACACCTTC. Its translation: CASSLTGEGGNYGYTF.

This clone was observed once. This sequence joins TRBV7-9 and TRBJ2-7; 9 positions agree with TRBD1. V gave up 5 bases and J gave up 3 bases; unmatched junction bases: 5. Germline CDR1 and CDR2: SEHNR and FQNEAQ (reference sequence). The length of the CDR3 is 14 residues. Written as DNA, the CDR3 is TGTGCCAGCAGCAAGGGACAGGGTGACTACGAGCAGTACTTC. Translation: CASSKGQGDYEQYF.

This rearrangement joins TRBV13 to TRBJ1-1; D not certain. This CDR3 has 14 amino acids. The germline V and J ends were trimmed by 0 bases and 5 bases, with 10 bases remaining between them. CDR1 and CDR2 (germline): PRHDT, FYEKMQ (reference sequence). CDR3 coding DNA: TGTGCCAGCAGCTTAGGACGTTTAGGGACTGAAGCTTTCTTT. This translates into CASSLGRLGTEAFF.

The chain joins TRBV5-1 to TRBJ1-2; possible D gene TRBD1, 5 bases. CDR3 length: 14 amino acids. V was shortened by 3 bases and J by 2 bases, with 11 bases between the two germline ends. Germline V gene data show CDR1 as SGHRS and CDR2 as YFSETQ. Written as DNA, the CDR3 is TGCGCCAGCAGCTCCGTAGGGGTGAACTATGGCTACACCTTC. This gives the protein CASSSVGVNYGYTF. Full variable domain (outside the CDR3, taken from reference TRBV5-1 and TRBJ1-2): KAGVTQTPRYLIKTRGQQVTLSCSPISGHRSVSWYQQTPGQGLQFLFEYFSETQRNKGNFPGRFSGRQFSNSRSEMNVSTLELGDSALYLCASSSVGVNYGYTFGSGTRLTVV.

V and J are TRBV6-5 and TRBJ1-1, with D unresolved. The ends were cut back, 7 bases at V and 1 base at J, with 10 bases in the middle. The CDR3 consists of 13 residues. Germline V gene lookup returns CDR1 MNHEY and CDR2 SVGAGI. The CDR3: CASNFGENTEAFF. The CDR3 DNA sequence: TGTGCCAGCAATTTTGGGGAGAACACTGAAGCTTTCTTT.

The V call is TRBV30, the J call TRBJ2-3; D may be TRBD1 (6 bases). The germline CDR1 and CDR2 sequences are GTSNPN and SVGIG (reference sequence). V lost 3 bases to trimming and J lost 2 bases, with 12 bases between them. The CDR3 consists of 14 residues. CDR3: CAWRVGTFTDTQYF. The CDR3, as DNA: TGTGCCTGGAGGGTGGGGACATTCACAGATACGCAGTATTTT.

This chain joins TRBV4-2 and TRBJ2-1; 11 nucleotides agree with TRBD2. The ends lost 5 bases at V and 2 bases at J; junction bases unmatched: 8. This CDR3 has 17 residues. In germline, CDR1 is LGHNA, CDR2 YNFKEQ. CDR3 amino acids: CASSEASGRTPYNEQFF. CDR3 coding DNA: TGTGCCAGCAGCGAAGCTAGCGGGAGGACGCCCTACAATGAGCAGTTCTTC.

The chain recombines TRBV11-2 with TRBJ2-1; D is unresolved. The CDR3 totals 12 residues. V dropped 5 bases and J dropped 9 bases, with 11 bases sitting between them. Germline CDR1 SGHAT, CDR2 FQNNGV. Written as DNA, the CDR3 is TGTGCCAGCAGCCCTACCCCCGGTGAGCAGTTCTTC. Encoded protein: CASSPTPGEQFF.

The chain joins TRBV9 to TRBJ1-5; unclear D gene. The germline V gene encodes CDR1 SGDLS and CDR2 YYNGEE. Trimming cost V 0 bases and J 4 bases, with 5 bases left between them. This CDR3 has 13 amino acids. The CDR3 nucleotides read TGTGCCAGCAGCGTAGCGAGTAATCAGCCCCAGCATTTT. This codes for CASSVASNQPQHF.

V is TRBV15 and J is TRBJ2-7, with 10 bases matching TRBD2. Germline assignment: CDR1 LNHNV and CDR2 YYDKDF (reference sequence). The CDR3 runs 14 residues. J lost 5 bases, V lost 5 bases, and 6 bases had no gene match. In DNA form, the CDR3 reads TGTGCCACCAGCGTTGCAGCGGGAGGGGACGAGCAGTACTTC. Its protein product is CATSVAAGGDEQYF.

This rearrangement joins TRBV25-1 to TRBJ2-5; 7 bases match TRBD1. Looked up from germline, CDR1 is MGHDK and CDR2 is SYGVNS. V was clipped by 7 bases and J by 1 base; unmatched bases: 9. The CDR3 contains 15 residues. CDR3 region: CASTEDRSPQETQYF. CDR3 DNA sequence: TGTGCCAGCACAGAGGACAGGAGCCCCCAAGAGACCCAGTACTTC.

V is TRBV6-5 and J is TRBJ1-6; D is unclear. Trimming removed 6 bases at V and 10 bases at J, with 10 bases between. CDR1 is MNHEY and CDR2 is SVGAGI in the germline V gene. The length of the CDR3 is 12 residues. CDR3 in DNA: TGTGCCAGCAGCGTACGGGCCTCACCCCTCCACTTT. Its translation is CASSVRASPLHF.

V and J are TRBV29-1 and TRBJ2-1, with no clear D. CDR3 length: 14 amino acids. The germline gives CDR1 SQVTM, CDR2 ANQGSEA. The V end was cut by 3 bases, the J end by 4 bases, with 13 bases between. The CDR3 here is CSVDIRARYNEQFF. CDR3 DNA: TGCAGCGTTGATATTAGGGCCAGGTACAATGAGCAGTTCTTC.